One and the same sample provided the 29 T cell receptor beta chains below, sequenced in a study of T cell changes during pregnancy in multiple sclerosis. The table came from immunoSEQ multiplex PCR; TCRdb's copy has only in-frame clones and leaves some out. The sample holds under 40,000 clones; about 90% are singletons and the top ten take around a quarter. Sample: CD8+ T cells from peripheral blood mononuclear cells, taken before pregnancy. These receptors were collected from a female donor with multiple sclerosis, enrolled in a pregnancy study.

This clone has only a few counts. DNA for the CDR3: TGTGCCAGCAGCCCGGACAGAAGCTCCTACGAGCAGTACTTC. It encodes CASSPDRSSYEQYF. The chain carries TRBV5-8 and TRBJ2-7; a weak D match, TRBD1 (6 bases). The CDR3 spans 14 residues. The V gene lost 4 bases and the J gene lost 0 bases, with 11 bases spanning the gap. Germline V gene lookup returns CDR1 SGHTS and CDR2 YDEGEE.

This clone was found once. This sequence joins TRBV4-1 and TRBJ1-2; D is possibly TRBD1 (5 bases). Germline V gene sequence: CDR1 MGHRA, CDR2 YSYEKL. V was pared by 1 base and J by 8 bases, with 8 bases between. The CDR3 extends over 12 amino acids. The CDR3 coding sequence is TGCGCCAGCAGCCAAGGGGGGGAAGGCTACACCTTC. Residues: CASSQGGEGYTF.

The chain carries TRBV19 and TRBJ2-3, with TRBD1 identical over 7 bases. V lost 3 bases, J lost 4 bases, and 13 bases stayed unmatched. CDR1 LNHDA and CDR2 SQIVND come from the germline V gene (reference sequence). CDR3 size: 17 residues. Here the CDR3 DNA reads TGTGCCAGTAGTATGTCGGGCCCCGGGACAGAGGCAGATACGCAGTATTTT. This sequence encodes CASSMSGPGTEADTQYF. Drawing the rest from reference TRBV19 and TRBJ2-3, the complete variable domain is DGGITQSPKYLFRKEGQNVTLSCEQNLNHDAMYWYRQDPGQGLRLIYYSQIVNDFQKGDIAEGYSVSREKKESFPLTVTSAQKNPTAFYLCASSMSGPGTEADTQYFGPGTRLTVL.

The J gene is TRBJ1-1, the V gene TRBV27, with D unresolved. Trimming removed 5 bases from V and 5 bases from J, with 12 bases in between. This CDR3 has 13 amino acids. CDR1 MNHEY and CDR2 SMNVEV come from the germline V gene (reference sequence). CDR3 loop: CASSPTPGTEAFF. CDR3 DNA sequence: TGTGCCAGCAGTCCCACCCCGGGGACTGAAGCTTTCTTT.

The V gene is TRBV2, the J gene TRBJ1-1, with D possibly TRBD1 on 5 matching bases. CDR1 is SNHLY and CDR2 is FYNNEI in the germline V gene. V shed 0 bases and J shed 2 bases, with 16 bases lying between them. CDR3 length equals 17 residues. CDR3 nucleotide sequence: TGTGCCAGCAGTGAAGCGGCTTTGGGGGAGGTTAACACTGAAGCTTTCTTT. It encodes CASSEAALGEVNTEAFF. The full variable domain, rest sourced from reference TRBV2 and TRBJ1-1, is EPEVTQTPSHQVTQMGQEVILRCVPISNHLYFYWYRQILGQKVEFLVSFYNNEISEKSEIFDDQFSVERPDGSNFTLKIRSTKLEDSAMYFCASSEAALGEVNTEAFFGQGTRLTVV.

The V gene is TRBV28, the J gene TRBJ2-3, with TRBD2 identical over 7 bases. CDR1 is MDHEN, CDR2 SYDVKM, per germline. The V segment lost 3 bases and the J segment 4 bases; nucleotides outside the gene matches: 7. This CDR3 is 15 amino acids long. The CDR3, as DNA: TGTGCCAGCAGTTTTCTCGGGGGGTCCGCAGATACGCAGTATTTT. Amino acids: CASSFLGGSADTQYF.

The rearrangement joins TRBV7-6 to TRBJ2-7; 10 nucleotides align to TRBD1. In germline, CDR1 is SGHVS, CDR2 FNYEAQ. The V gene end was trimmed by 5 bases and the J gene end by 5 bases; junction bases not matched to a gene: 6. The CDR3 has 14 residues. The CDR3 DNA is TGTGCCAGCAGCCCCGGGACAGGGGACCACGAGCAGTACTTC. Protein product: CASSPGTGDHEQYF.

This clone was recorded only once. This chain joins TRBV5-1 and TRBJ2-7; 7 bases agree with TRBD2. Germline V gene data show CDR1 as SGHRS and CDR2 as YFSETQ. Trimming cost V 3 bases and J 3 bases; bases outside gene matches: 9. This CDR3 has 15 amino acids. In nucleotides, the CDR3 is TGCGCCAGCAGCTGGGCGACTAGCCAACGCTACGAGCAGTACTTC. This encodes CASSWATSQRYEQYF.

V and J are TRBV6-1 and TRBJ2-7; D possibly corresponds to TRBD1 (5 bases). Germline V gene lookup returns CDR1 MNHNS and CDR2 SASEGT. This CDR3 is 16 amino acids long. V was trimmed by 2 bases and J by 0 bases, leaving 14 bases between them. CDR3 nucleotides: TGTGCCAGCAGTGAACGGGCAGGGCCTCCCTCCTACGAGCAGTACTTC. Translated, it gives CASSERAGPPSYEQYF.

This rearrangement joins TRBV9 to TRBJ2-2; TRBD1 aligns across 12 bases. CDR1 and CDR2 (germline): SGDLS, YYNGEE. The CDR3 is made up of 19 amino acids. J lost 2 bases, V lost 0 bases, and 8 bases had no gene match. DNA of the CDR3: TGTGCCAGCAGCGTAGTCAAGGGACAGGGGGCATCAAACACCGGGGAGCTGTTTTTT. Translating it yields CASSVVKGQGASNTGELFF.

This clone was recorded once. V usage is TRBV7-3 and J usage is TRBJ2-5; 10 nucleotides line up with TRBD2. The V and J ends lost 0 bases and 5 bases, in that order; junction bases with no gene match: 3. This CDR3 spans 15 amino acids. Germline CDR1 is SGHTA and CDR2 is FQGTGA. CDR3: CASSLTSGGAETQYF. CDR3 nucleotide sequence: TGTGCCAGCAGCTTAACCAGCGGGGGGGCTGAGACCCAGTACTTC.

This clone was found once. This chain joins TRBV7-9 and TRBJ1-1, with D possibly being TRBD1 (5 bases). Germline assignment: CDR1 SEHNR and CDR2 FQNEAQ (reference sequence). CDR3 length equals 13 residues. V lost 4 bases and J 3 bases, leaving 9 bases between the germline ends. The CDR3 sequence is CASSSGVDTEAFF. The CDR3 DNA sequence: TGTGCCAGCAGCTCGGGGGTGGACACTGAAGCTTTCTTT.

The chain recombines TRBV10-3 with TRBJ1-3; TRBD1 agrees at 7 bases. The ends lost 4 bases at V and 4 bases at J; junction bases unmatched: 10. Germline V CDR1 and CDR2: ENHRY, SYGVKD. The CDR3 has 16 residues. The CDR3 protein is CAISVTGTDVGNTIYF. CDR3 bases: TGTGCCATCAGTGTTACCGGGACAGACGTAGGAAACACCATATATTTT.

The chain recombines TRBV7-2 with TRBJ2-7; 9 nucleotides line up with TRBD2. The CDR3 is made up of 14 amino acids. V was clipped by 5 bases and J by 1 base; unmatched bases: 3. Germline CDR1 and CDR2: SGHTA and FQGNSA. CDR3 loop: CASSASGGSYEQYF. CDR3 nucleotide sequence: TGTGCCAGCAGCGCGAGCGGGGGGTCCTACGAGCAGTACTTC.

The genes are TRBV7-9 and TRBJ1-4; D is possibly TRBD1 (5 bases). V lost 2 bases, J lost 6 bases, and 13 bases lay in between. Per germline, CDR1 SEHNR and CDR2 FQNEAQ (reference sequence). The CDR3 covers 15 residues. The DNA for the CDR3 is TGTGCCAGCAGCTTATTATGGCAAGGGGATGAAAAACTGTTTTTT. This gives the protein CASSLLWQGDEKLFF.

The chain joins TRBV4-1 to TRBJ2-7; the match to TRBD1 covers 8 bases. CDR1 is MGHRA, CDR2 YSYEKL, per germline. The CDR3 spans 15 residues. V was pared by 5 bases and J by 3 bases, with 9 bases of the junction left unmatched. The CDR3 reads CASSFSGTGDYEQYF. DNA of the CDR3: TGCGCCAGCAGCTTTTCCGGGACAGGTGACTACGAGCAGTACTTC.

The chain combines TRBV5-1 with TRBJ1-2; 7 nucleotides align to TRBD1. The CDR3 spans 12 residues. With V trimmed by 7 bases and J by 2 bases, 2 bases remained unmatched. CDR1 is SGHRS, CDR2 YFSETQ, per germline. CDR3 bases: TGCGCCAGCGCGGGACAGAACTATGGCTACACCTTC. This translates into CASAGQNYGYTF.

The rearrangement links TRBV19 to TRBJ2-1; D is uncertain. V was trimmed by 3 bases and J by 5 bases, leaving 8 bases between them. The length of the CDR3 is 13 residues. Germline-derived CDR1 and CDR2 are LNHDA and SQIVND (reference sequence). CDR3 residues: CASSITRNNEQFF. The CDR3 bases are TGTGCCAGTAGTATTACCAGGAACAATGAGCAGTTCTTC.

The V call is TRBV27, the J call TRBJ2-2; the match to TRBD2 covers 7 bases. The CDR3 runs 17 residues. Trimming at V came to 5 bases and at J to 2 bases, leaving 11 bases not matched to a gene. Germline V gene lookup returns CDR1 MNHEY and CDR2 SMNVEV (reference sequence). The CDR3 sequence: CASSLFTWGGNTGELFF. CDR3 coding DNA: TGTGCCAGCAGTCTTTTCACTTGGGGGGGAAACACCGGGGAGCTGTTTTTT.

The rearrangement uses TRBV30 and TRBJ1-5; TRBD1 might be the D (5 bases). Trimming pared 0 bases from V and 3 bases from J, leaving 9 bases between. The CDR3 contains 14 residues. The germline V gene encodes CDR1 GTSNPN and CDR2 SVGIG (reference sequence). DNA of the CDR3: TGTGCCTGGAGTGTAAGACAGATCAATCAGCCCCAGCATTTT. Its protein is CAWSVRQINQPQHF.

The rearrangement joins TRBV30 to TRBJ2-7, with D possibly TRBD1 on 5 matching bases. Germline V gives CDR1 GTSNPN, CDR2 SVGIG (reference sequence). This CDR3 has 13 residues. The V and J ends lost 8 bases and 1 base respectively, with 15 bases between them. The CDR3 loop is CALRRGGSYEQYF. The CDR3 nucleotides are TGTGCCCTCCGAAGGGGTGGGTCCTACGAGCAGTACTTC. The full variable domain, completed using reference TRBV30 and TRBJ2-7, is SQTIHQWPATLVQPVGSPLSLECTVEGTSNPNLYWYRQAAGRGLQLLFYSVGIGQISSEVPQNLSASRPQDRQFILSSKKLLLSDSGFYLCALRRGGSYEQYFGPGTRLTVT.

This clone was counted a single time. The chain joins TRBV19 to TRBJ1-1; tentative D call: TRBD1 (5 bases). CDR1 and CDR2 from the germline V gene are LNHDA and SQIVND (reference sequence). The CDR3 totals 15 residues. V dropped 6 bases and J dropped 4 bases, with 18 bases sitting between them. CDR3: CASSRTDTGGTEAFF. For the CDR3, the DNA is TGTGCCAGTAGCCGAACGGACACCGGGGGCACTGAAGCTTTCTTT.

J is TRBJ2-7 and V is TRBV5-4, with 9 nucleotides matching TRBD1. This CDR3 comprises 16 residues. J was trimmed by 3 bases and V by 2 bases; bases with no gene match: 9. Looked up from germline, CDR1 is SGHNT and CDR2 is YYREEE (reference sequence). The CDR3 is CASSFLSGTGIYEQYF. CDR3 DNA sequence: TGTGCCAGCAGCTTCTTATCCGGGACAGGGATCTACGAGCAGTACTTC.

This chain uses TRBV2 with TRBJ2-7; 8 bases are shared with TRBD1. The CDR3 consists of 14 residues. From germline, CDR1 is SNHLY and CDR2 FYNNEI. Unmatched junction bases numbered 8, after V lost 7 bases and J lost 3 bases. The CDR3 nucleotides are TGTGCCAGCATTCCGACAGGGGCCTACTACGAGCAGTACTTC. This gives the protein CASIPTGAYYEQYF. The variable domain in full, completed from reference TRBV2 and TRBJ2-7, reads EPEVTQTPSHQVTQMGQEVILRCVPISNHLYFYWYRQILGQKVEFLVSFYNNEISEKSEIFDDQFSVERPDGSNFTLKIRSTKLEDSAMYFCASIPTGAYYEQYFGPGTRLTVT.

The chain combines TRBV27 with TRBJ1-2, with D perhaps TRBD1 (6 bases). Germline assignment: CDR1 MNHEY and CDR2 SMNVEV (reference sequence). V lost 5 bases and J lost 3, with 10 bases in between. The CDR3 runs to 13 residues. This chain's CDR3 is CASSPQGDYGYTF. Written as DNA, the CDR3 is TGTGCCAGCAGTCCACAGGGAGACTATGGCTACACCTTC.

The chain recombines TRBV5-1 with TRBJ2-3; a weak D match, TRBD2 (6 bases). This CDR3 is 15 amino acids long. With 2 bases removed from V and 3 bases from J, the gap between germline ends came to 13 bases. Germline V gives CDR1 SGHRS, CDR2 YFSETQ. CDR3 sequence: CASSFELAGTDTQYF. CDR3 DNA sequence: TGCGCCAGCAGCTTCGAACTAGCCGGGACAGATACGCAGTATTTT.

In this sample, this clone turned up once. The chain uses TRBV7-9 and TRBJ2-1; D perhaps matches TRBD2 (6 bases). This CDR3 is built from 15 residues. CDR1 and CDR2 from the germline V gene are SEHNR and FQNEAQ (reference sequence). V was trimmed by 3 bases and J by 2 bases, leaving 11 bases between them. The CDR3 spells CASSFPGVTYNEQFF. CDR3 sequence (DNA): TGTGCCAGCAGCTTTCCGGGGGTAACCTACAATGAGCAGTTCTTC. Based on the CDR3 plus reference TRBV7-9 and TRBJ2-1, the full variable domain is DTGVSQNPRHKITKRGQNVTFRCDPISEHNRLYWYRQTLGQGPEFLTYFQNEAQLEKSRLLSDRFSAERPKGSFSTLEIQRTEQGDSAMYLCASSFPGVTYNEQFFGPGTRLTVL.

This clone was picked up one time. The chain recombines TRBV7-9 with TRBJ2-3; 9 bases fit TRBD1. Per germline, CDR1 SEHNR and CDR2 FQNEAQ (reference sequence). This CDR3 is 15 amino acids long. The J segment lost 4 bases and the V segment lost 4 bases, leaving 6 bases of the junction unmatched. CDR3 loop: CASSSGDRVADTQYF. Here the CDR3 DNA reads TGTGCCAGCAGCTCAGGGGACAGGGTAGCAGATACGCAGTATTTT.

The chain employs TRBV27 and TRBJ1-2, with 8 nucleotides matching TRBD1. After removal of 5 bases from V and 7 bases from J, the junction contained 12 bases not matched to a gene. The CDR3 runs to 15 residues. Germline CDR1 is MNHEY and CDR2 is SMNVEV (reference sequence). CDR3: CASSPPATGAGGYTF. The CDR3 coding sequence is TGTGCCAGCAGTCCCCCCGCGACAGGGGCAGGTGGCTACACCTTC.